This TCR beta chain stems from a study of blood T cell repertoires in COVID-19. The CDR3 consists of 13 residues. Germline CDR1 LNHNV, CDR2 YYDKDF (reference sequence). The V gene lost 3 bases and the J gene lost 4 bases, with 10 bases spanning the gap. Data came from immunoSEQ multiplex PCR; TCRdb stores just in-frame clones and leaves some out. The table lists roughly 100,000 clones, roughly 79% of them singletons. The sequence was obtained from a man between 65 and 85 years old with acute or convalescent COVID-19. J is TRBJ2-7 and V is TRBV15, with D unresolved. The sample comprised peripheral blood. In nucleotides, the CDR3 is TGTGCCACCAGCAGCGTCCTCCTATACGAGCAGTACTTC. The encoded protein is CATSSVLLYEQYF.